This note documents a single T cell receptor (beta chain) sequence. Trimming shortened V by 10 bases and J by 6 bases, and 16 bases separated the two germline ends. The CDR3 runs 13 residues. TCRdb processed the 5' RACE reads anew with MiXCR; each CDR3 protein has one entry. The repertoire holds 310,000 or so distinct CDR3 sequences, with around 9.7% as singletons. These data originate in a study of identical twins. The same data also went into a second study, on yellow fever vaccine responses in identical twins.

This clonotype was sampled from a young woman in good health. The J gene is TRBJ2-1, the V gene TRBV12-3 or TRBV12-4; no clear D. Sequencing was performed on CD8+ T cells sorted from blood. CDR3 sequence (DNA): TGTGCCACCTCCGTGGTATCGGGCAATGAGCAGTTCTTC. Translation: CATSVVSGNEQFF.